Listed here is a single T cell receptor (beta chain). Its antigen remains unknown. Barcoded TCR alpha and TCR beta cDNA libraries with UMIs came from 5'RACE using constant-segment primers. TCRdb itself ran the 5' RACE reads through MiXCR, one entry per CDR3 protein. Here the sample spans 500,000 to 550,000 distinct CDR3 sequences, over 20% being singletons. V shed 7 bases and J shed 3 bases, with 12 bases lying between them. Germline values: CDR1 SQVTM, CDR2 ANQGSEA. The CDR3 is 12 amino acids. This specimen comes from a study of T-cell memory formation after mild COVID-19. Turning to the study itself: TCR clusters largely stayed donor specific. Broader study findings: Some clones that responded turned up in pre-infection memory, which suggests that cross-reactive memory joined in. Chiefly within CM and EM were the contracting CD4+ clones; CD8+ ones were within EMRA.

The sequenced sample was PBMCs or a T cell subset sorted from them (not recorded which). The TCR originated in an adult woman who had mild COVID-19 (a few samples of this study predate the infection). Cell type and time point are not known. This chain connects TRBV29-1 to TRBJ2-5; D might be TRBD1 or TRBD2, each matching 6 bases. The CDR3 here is CSAGGWKETQYF. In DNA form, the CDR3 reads TGCAGCGCCGGGGGCTGGAAAGAGACCCAGTACTTC. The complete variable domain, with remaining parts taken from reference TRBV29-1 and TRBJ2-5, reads SAVISQKPSRDICQRGTSLTIQCQVDSQVTMMFWYRQQPGQSLTLIATANQGSEATYESGFVIDKFPISRPNLTFSTLTVSNMSPEDSSIYLCSAGGWKETQYFGPGTRLLVL.